The present T cell receptor (beta chain) was sequenced within a study of breast tumors, draining lymph nodes, adjacent tissues. General study findings and limits: That most tumor T cells come from lymph nodes remained unproven. Findings are consistent with lymph node origin and intratumoral expansion of most tumor T cells. Luminal-like breast cancer showed significantly greater tumor-nontumor repertoire similarity than basal-like breast cancer did. Compared with lymph nodes, tumors were less diverse; compared with nontumor tissue, more.

TCRdb re-called the multiplex PCR reads with MiXCR, one entry per CDR3 protein. The sample shows 100,000 or so distinct CDR3 sequences, 20% to 25% of them seen only once. To note about this clonotype: Its antigen is undetermined.

Samples came from axillary lymph nodes draining the breast cancer. CDR3 length equals 14 residues. V was pared by 3 bases and J by 0 bases, with 6 bases between. The germline gives CDR1 MDHEN, CDR2 SYDVKM. The sequencing input was axillary lymph node tissue. This receptor was taken from a female donor with breast cancer. Some clones in this sample may be carry-over from other donors' samples. The chain links TRBV28 to TRBJ2-1; D is unclear. The CDR3 reads CASSFRLSYNEQFF. In DNA, the CDR3 is TGTGCCAGCAGTTTCCGTCTCTCCTACAATGAGCAGTTCTTC. Full variable domain (outside the CDR3, taken from reference TRBV28 and TRBJ2-1): DVKVTQSSRYLVKRTGEKVFLECVQDMDHENMFWYRQDPGLGLRLIYFSYDVKMKEKGDIPEGYSVSREKKERFSLILESASTNQTSMYLCASSFRLSYNEQFFGPGTRLTVL.